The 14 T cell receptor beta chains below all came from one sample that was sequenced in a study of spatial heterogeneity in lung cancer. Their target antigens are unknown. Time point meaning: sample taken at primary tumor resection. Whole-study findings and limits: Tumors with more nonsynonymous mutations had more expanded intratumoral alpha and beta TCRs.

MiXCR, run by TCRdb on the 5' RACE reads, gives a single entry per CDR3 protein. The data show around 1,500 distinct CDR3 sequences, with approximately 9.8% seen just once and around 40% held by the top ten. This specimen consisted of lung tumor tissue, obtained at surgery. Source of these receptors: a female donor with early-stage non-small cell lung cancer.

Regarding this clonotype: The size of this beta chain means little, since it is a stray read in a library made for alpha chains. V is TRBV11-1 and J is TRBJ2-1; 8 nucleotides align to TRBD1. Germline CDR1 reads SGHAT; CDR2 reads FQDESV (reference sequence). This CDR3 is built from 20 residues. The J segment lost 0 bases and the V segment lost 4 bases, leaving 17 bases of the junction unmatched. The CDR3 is CASSSTLGGQVEYSYNEQFF. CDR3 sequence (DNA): TGTGCCAGCAGCTCGACCCTAGGGGGACAGGTGGAATACTCCTACAATGAGCAGTTCTTC.

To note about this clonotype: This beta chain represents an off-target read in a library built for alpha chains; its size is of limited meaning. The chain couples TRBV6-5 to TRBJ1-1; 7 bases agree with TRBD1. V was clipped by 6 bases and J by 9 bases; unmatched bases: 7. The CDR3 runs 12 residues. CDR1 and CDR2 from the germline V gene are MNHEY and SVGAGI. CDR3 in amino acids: CASSRRDSQAFF. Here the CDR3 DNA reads TGTGCCAGCAGCCGCCGGGACAGTCAAGCTTTCTTT.

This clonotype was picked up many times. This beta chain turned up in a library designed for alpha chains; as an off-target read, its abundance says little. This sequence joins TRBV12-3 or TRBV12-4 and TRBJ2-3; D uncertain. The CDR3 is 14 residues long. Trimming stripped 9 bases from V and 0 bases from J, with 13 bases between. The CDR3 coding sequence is TGTGCCAGTAACGAGCGAGCTAGCACAGATACGCAGTATTTT. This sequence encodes CASNERASTDTQYF.

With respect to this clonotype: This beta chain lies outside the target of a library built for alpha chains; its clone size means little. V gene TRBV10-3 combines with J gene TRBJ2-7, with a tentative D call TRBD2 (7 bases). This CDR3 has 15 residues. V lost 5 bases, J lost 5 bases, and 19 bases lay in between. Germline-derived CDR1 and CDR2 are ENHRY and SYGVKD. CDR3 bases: TGTGCCATCAGTTCCCCCACTCGGGGGGCCGACGAGCAGTACTTC. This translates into CAISSPTRGADEQYF.

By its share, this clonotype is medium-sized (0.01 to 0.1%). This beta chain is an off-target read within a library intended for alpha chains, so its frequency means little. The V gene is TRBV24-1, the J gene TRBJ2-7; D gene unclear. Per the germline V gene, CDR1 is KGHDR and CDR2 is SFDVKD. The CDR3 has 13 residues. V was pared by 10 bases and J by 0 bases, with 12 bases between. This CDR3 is CATSDVNSYEQYF. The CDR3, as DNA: TGTGCCACTTCGGACGTGAACTCCTACGAGCAGTACTTC.

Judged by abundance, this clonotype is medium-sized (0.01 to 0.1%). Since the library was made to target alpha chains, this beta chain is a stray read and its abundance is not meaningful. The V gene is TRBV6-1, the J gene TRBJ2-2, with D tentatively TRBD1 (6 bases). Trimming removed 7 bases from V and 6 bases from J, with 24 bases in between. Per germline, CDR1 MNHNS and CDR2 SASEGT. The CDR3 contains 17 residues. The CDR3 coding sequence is TGTGCCAGCACTAGGAACCCCGGGACACCAACAGCCGGGGAGCTGTTTTTT. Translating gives CASTRNPGTPTAGELFF.

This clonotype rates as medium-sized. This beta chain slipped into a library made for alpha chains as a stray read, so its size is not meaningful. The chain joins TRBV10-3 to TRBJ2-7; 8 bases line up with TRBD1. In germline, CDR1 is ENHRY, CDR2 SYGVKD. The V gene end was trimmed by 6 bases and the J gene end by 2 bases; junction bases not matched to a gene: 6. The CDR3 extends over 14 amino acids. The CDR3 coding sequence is TGTGCCATCAGGTCGGGACAGGAACCCTACGAGCAGTACTTC. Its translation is CAIRSGQEPYEQYF.

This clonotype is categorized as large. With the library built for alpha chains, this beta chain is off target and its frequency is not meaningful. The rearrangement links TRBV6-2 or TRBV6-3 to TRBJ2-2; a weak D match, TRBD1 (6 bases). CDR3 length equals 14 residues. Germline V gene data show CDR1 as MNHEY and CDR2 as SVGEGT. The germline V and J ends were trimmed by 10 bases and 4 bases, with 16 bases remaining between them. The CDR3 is CATDSQGSTGELFF. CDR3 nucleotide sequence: TGTGCCACCGATTCTCAGGGGAGCACCGGGGAGCTGTTTTTT.

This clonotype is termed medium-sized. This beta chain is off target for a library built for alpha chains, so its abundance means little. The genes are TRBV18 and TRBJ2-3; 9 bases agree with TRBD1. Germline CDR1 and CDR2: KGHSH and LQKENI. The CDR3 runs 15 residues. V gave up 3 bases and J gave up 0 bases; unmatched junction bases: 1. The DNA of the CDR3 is TGTGCCAGCTCACCCGGGACAGGGAGCACAGATACGCAGTATTTT. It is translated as CASSPGTGSTDTQYF.

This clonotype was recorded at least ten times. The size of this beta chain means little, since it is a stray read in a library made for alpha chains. CDR3 DNA: TGTGCCAGCAGTGAATTGGACTCACCCTACGAGCAGTACTTC. It translates to CASSELDSPYEQYF. The genes are TRBV6-1 and TRBJ2-7, with D possibly matching TRBD2 (5 bases). Germline V gives CDR1 MNHNS, CDR2 SASEGT. The length of the CDR3 is 14 residues. V was cut by 2 bases and J by 2 bases, with 10 bases left in between.

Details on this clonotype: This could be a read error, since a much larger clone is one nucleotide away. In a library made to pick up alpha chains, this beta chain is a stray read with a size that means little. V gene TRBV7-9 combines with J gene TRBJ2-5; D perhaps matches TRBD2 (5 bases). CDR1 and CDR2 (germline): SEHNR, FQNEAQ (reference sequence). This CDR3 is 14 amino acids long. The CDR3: CASGLAGLEETQYF. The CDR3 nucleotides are TGTGCCAGCGGCTTAGCCGGACTGGAAGAGACCCAGTACTTC.

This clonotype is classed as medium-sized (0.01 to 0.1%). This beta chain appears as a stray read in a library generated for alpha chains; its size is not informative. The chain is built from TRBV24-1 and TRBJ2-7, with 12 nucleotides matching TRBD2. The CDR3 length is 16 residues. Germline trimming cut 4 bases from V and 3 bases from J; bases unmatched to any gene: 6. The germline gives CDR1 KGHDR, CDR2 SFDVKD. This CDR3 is CATSDWTSGKDYEQYF. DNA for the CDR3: TGTGCCACCAGTGACTGGACTAGCGGGAAAGACTACGAGCAGTACTTC.

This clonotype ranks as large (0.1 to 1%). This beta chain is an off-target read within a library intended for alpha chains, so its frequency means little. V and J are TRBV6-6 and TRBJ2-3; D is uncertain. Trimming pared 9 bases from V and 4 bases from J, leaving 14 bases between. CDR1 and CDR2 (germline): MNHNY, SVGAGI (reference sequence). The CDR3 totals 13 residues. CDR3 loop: CARGPLVADTQYF. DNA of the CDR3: TGTGCCAGGGGCCCTTTAGTAGCAGATACGCAGTATTTT.

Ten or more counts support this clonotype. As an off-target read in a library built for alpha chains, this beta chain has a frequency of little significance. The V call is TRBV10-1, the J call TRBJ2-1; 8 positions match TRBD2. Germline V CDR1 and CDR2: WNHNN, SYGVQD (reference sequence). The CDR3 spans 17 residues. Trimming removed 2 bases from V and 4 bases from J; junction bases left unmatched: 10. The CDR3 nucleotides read TGCGCCAGCAGTGAGGCCCAGCGGGAGAGTCGGTACAATGAGCAGTTCTTC. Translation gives CASSEAQRESRYNEQFF.